A single sample is the source of the 18 T cell receptor beta chains below, sequenced in a study of Graves' ophthalmopathy and Graves' hyperthyroidism. The study amplified TCR beta CDR3 regions using RNA transcripts. RT-PCR was first run with HTBI primers, then multiplex PCR in a second round. TCRdb passed the multiplex PCR reads through MiXCR, listing each CDR3 protein once. The sample includes about 620,000 distinct CDR3 sequences, 22% of them seen just once. The sample taken for sequencing was peripheral blood. The receptors stem from a woman aged 18-30 years with stable Graves' hyperthyroidism. Some clones in this sample may be carry-over from other donors' samples.

This clonotype was counted many times. This chain joins TRBV19 and TRBJ1-1; D not certain. Germline V lookup: CDR1 LNHDA, CDR2 SQIVND (reference sequence). There are 13 residues in the CDR3. V was pared by 9 bases and J by 1 base, with 12 bases between. The CDR3 reads CASSIRGNTEAFF. DNA for the CDR3: TGTGCCAGCAGCATACGGGGGAACACTGAAGCTTTCTTT.

The chain is built from TRBV2 and TRBJ2-2, with TRBD1 as a possible D gene (5 bases). Germline CDR1 and CDR2: SNHLY and FYNNEI. This CDR3 spans 15 amino acids. Trimming shortened V by 2 bases and J by 5 bases, and 12 bases separated the two germline ends. The CDR3, as DNA: TGTGCCAGCAGTGAATGGGGCAGCTTGACCGGGGAGCTGTTTTTT. Translated: CASSEWGSLTGELFF.

The chain joins TRBV12-3 or TRBV12-4 to TRBJ1-1; 11 bases agree with TRBD1. This CDR3 region has 17 residues. After removal of 6 bases from V and 0 bases from J, the junction contained 9 bases not matched to a gene. In nucleotides, the CDR3 is TGTGCCAGCAGGCAGGACAGGGGGCTTCGAGTGAACACTGAAGCTTTCTTT. Protein product: CASRQDRGLRVNTEAFF.

This clonotype was detected many times. The chain couples TRBV9 to TRBJ1-2; no clear D. The length of the CDR3 is 15 residues. V lost 0 bases, J lost 4 bases, and 13 bases lay in between. Germline lookup yields CDR1 SGDLS and CDR2 YYNGEE. DNA of the CDR3: TGTGCCAGCAGCGTAGGGTCATACCCGAGCTATGGCTACACCTTC. This codes for CASSVGSYPSYGYTF.

In this sample, this clonotype turned up many times. The chain links TRBV20-1 to TRBJ1-1; a weak D match, TRBD1 (6 bases). The V and J ends lost 5 bases and 6 bases respectively, with 19 bases between them. From germline, CDR1 is DFQATT and CDR2 SNEGSKA (reference sequence). The CDR3 contains 14 residues. The CDR3 nucleotides are TGCAGTGCTGATCCCGGCGGACAGAGGGCTGAAGCTTTCTTT. Translating it yields CSADPGGQRAEAFF.

The genes are TRBV12-3 or TRBV12-4 and TRBJ1-2, with TRBD1 matching over 8 bases. CDR3 size: 14 residues. The V and J ends lost 7 bases and 2 bases, in that order; junction bases with no gene match: 6. The CDR3 here is CASNGQGWNYGYTF. In nucleotides, the CDR3 is TGTGCCAGCAATGGACAGGGTTGGAACTATGGCTACACCTTC.

This clonotype showed up just a few times. This may be a read error: a much more frequent sequence differs by one nucleotide. CDR3 residues: CASSQVRGGALHF. Written as DNA, the CDR3 is TGTGCCAGCAGCCAAGTAAGAGGGGGGGCCCTCCACTTT. This chain joins TRBV14 and TRBJ1-6, with D tentatively TRBD1 (6 bases). V shed 1 base and J shed 14 bases, with 12 bases lying between them. The length of the CDR3 is 13 residues. From germline, CDR1 is SGHDN and CDR2 FVKESK.

This clonotype was found a few times. This chain joins TRBV5-1 and TRBJ2-5; 10 nucleotides match TRBD2. Trimming at V came to 4 bases and at J to 5 bases, leaving 2 bases not matched to a gene. Per germline, CDR1 SGHRS and CDR2 YFSETQ. CDR3 length: 13 amino acids. The CDR3 bases are TGCGCCAGCAGCCAGACTAGCGGGGAGACCCAGTACTTC. This translates into CASSQTSGETQYF.

This clonotype was detected many times. The J gene is TRBJ2-7, the V gene TRBV29-1; either TRBD1 or TRBD2 may fit D (5 bases each). V dropped 8 bases and J dropped 1 base, with 12 bases sitting between them. The CDR3 sequence is 12 residues long. In germline, CDR1 is SQVTM, CDR2 ANQGSEA. The DNA for the CDR3 is TGCAGCATCCGGGACGGGTCCTACGAGCAGTACTTC. Protein product: CSIRDGSYEQYF.

V and J are TRBV20-1 and TRBJ2-7; D is uncertain. The germline CDR1 and CDR2 sequences are DFQATT and SNEGSKA (reference sequence). V was cut by 2 bases and J by 0 bases, with 14 bases left in between. This CDR3 contains 15 residues. CDR3: CSARPPSYPSYEQYF. The CDR3 nucleotides read TGCAGTGCTAGACCCCCATCCTACCCCTCCTACGAGCAGTACTTC.

With respect to this clonotype: This may be a read error, as it is one base from a much larger clone. The genes are TRBV15 and TRBJ2-4; D is perhaps TRBD1 or TRBD2 (5 bases each). The germline V gene encodes CDR1 LNHNV and CDR2 YYDKDF (reference sequence). The length of the CDR3 is 12 residues. For the CDR3, the DNA is TGTGCCACCAGCACAGGGAGCTACATTAAGTACTTC. It encodes CATSTGSYIKYF. The whole variable domain, remainder taken from reference TRBV15 and TRBJ2-4, is DAMVIQNPRYQVTQFGKPVTLSCSQTLNHNVMYWYQQKSSQAPKLLFHYYDKDFNNEADTPDNFQSRRPNTSFCFLDIRSPGLGDTAMYLCATSTGSYIKYFGAGTRLSVL.

The sample holds many counts of this clonotype. The chain is built from TRBV6-5 and TRBJ2-5, with 8 bases that match TRBD1. The CDR3 loop spans 16 amino acids. The junction had 7 bases not matched to a gene; V was cut back by 0 bases and J by 4 bases. From germline, CDR1 is MNHEY and CDR2 SVGAGI. CDR3 amino acids: CASSYSRTGPRETQYF. In nucleotides, the CDR3 is TGTGCCAGCAGTTACTCCCGGACAGGGCCCCGAGAGACCCAGTACTTC.

V is TRBV5-1 and J is TRBJ1-2; 10 bases are a match to TRBD1. Germline CDR1 SGHRS, CDR2 YFSETQ. CDR3 length: 20 amino acids. Losses at the gene ends were 4 bases for V and 1 base for J; bases not matched to a gene: 19. Here the CDR3 reads CASSEGTGVRTRGLNYGYTF. As DNA, the CDR3 is TGCGCCAGCAGCGAAGGGACAGGGGTTCGGACCCGTGGCCTTAACTATGGCTACACCTTC.

As to this clonotype: Being one base from a much bigger clone, this may be a read error. The genes are TRBV7-8 and TRBJ2-7; D is unresolved. The end of the DNA fits TRBJ2-1 better, so the J call may be wrong. The CDR3 runs to 12 residues. Germline V gene lookup returns CDR1 SGHVS and CDR2 FQNEAQ. Here the CDR3 reads CASSPISYEQFF. For the CDR3, the DNA is TGTGCCAGCAGCCCCATAAGCTACGAGCAGTTCTTC.

V usage is TRBV12-3 or TRBV12-4 and J usage is TRBJ2-5; TRBD2 matches at 7 bases. CDR3 length equals 13 residues. Losses at the gene ends were 6 bases for V and 2 bases for J; bases not matched to a gene: 3. CDR3 sequence (DNA): TGTGCCAGCAGGTCTAGCGGTCAAGAGACCCAGTACTTC. It is translated as CASRSSGQETQYF.

This clonotype was recorded many times. V is TRBV6-2 or TRBV6-3 and J is TRBJ1-6, with D uncertain. This CDR3 contains 18 residues. In germline, CDR1 is MNHEY, CDR2 SVGEGT. V was trimmed by 2 bases and J by 6 bases, leaving 20 bases between them. The CDR3 DNA follows: TGTGCCAGCAGTTACAACGGAGCCGGAACGTTATTTAATTCACCCCTCCACTTT. Protein sequence: CASSYNGAGTLFNSPLHF.

A few counts support this clonotype. The rearrangement links TRBV20-1 to TRBJ2-7, with 8 nucleotides matching TRBD2. The CDR3 is 12 residues long. Germline V gene data show CDR1 as DFQATT and CDR2 as SNEGSKA (reference sequence). V trimming: 4 bases; J trimming: 4 bases; junction bases outside the gene matches: 3. The CDR3 DNA is TGCAGTGCTAAAGGACTAGCTTACGAGCAGTACTTC. This gives the protein CSAKGLAYEQYF.

The chain recombines TRBV6-1 with TRBJ1-2; D is ambiguous. CDR1 and CDR2 from the germline V gene are MNHNS and SASEGT. V was trimmed by 6 bases and J by 0 bases, leaving 8 bases between them. The CDR3 runs to 13 residues. The CDR3 region has the DNA TGTGCCAGCAGACAGAGCCCTAACTATGGCTACACCTTC. This sequence encodes CASRQSPNYGYTF.